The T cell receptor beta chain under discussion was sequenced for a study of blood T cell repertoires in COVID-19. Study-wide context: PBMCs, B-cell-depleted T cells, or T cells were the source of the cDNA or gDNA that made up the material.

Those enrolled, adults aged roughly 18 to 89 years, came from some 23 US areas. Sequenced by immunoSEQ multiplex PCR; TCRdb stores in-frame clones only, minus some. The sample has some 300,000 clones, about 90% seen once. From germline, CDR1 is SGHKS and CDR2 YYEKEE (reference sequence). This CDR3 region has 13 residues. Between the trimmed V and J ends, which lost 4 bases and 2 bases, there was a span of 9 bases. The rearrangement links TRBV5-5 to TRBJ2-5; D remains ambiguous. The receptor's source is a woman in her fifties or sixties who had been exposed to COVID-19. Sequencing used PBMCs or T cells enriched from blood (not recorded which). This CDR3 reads CASSRSGQETQYF. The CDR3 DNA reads TGTGCCAGCAGCCGATCGGGTCAAGAGACCCAGTACTTC.